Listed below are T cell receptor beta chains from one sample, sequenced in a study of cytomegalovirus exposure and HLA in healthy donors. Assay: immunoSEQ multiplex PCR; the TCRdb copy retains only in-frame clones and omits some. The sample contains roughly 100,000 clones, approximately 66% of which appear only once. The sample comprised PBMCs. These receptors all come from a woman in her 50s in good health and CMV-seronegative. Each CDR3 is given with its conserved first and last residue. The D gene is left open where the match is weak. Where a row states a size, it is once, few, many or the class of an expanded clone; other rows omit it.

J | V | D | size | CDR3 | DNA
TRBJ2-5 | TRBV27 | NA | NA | CASSRQPQETQYF | TGTGCCAGCAGCAGACAGCCGCAAGAGACCCAGTACTTC
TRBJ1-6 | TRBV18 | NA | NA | CASSTLPRHLSYNSPLHF | TGTGCCAGCTCCACATTACCGAGACACCTCTCCTATAATTCACCCCTCCACTTT
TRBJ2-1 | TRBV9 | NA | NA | CASTPGQIYNEQFF | TGTGCCAGCACACCGGGACAAATATACAATGAGCAGTTCTTC
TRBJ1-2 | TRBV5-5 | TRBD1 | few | CASSFFTGVYANGYTF | TGTGCCAGCAGCTTTTTTACAGGGGTATATGCGAATGGCTACACCTTC
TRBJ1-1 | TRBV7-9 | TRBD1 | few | CASNLHGQGDTEAFF | TGTGCCAGCAACTTACACGGACAGGGCGACACTGAAGCTTTCTTT
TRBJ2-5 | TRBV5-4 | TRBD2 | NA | CASSSTSGGQETQYF | TGTGCCAGCAGCTCCACTAGCGGGGGACAAGAGACCCAGTACTTC
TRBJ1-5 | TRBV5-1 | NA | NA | CASSLRGYQPQHF | TGCGCCAGCAGCTTGAGGGGGTATCAGCCCCAGCATTTT
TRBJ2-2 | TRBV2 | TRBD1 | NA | CASRRTGTNTGELFF | TGTGCCAGCAGGAGGACAGGAACGAACACCGGGGAGCTGTTTTTT
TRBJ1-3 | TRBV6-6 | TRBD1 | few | CASYTGGSGNTIYF | TGTGCCAGCTATACAGGGGGCTCTGGAAACACCATATATTTT
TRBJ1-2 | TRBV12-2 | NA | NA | CASRSERSGTYGYTF | TGTGCAAGTCGCTCCGAGAGGAGCGGGACCTATGGCTACACCTTC
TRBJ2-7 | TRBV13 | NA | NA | CASSSVSGYNSYEQYF | TGTGCCAGCAGCTCAGTTTCAGGCTATAACTCCTACGAGCAGTACTTC
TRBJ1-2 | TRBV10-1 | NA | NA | CASSEETDHRGYTF | TGCGCCAGCAGTGAGGAGACAGACCATAGGGGCTACACCTTC
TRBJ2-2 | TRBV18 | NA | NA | CASSPGNTGELFF | TGTGCCAGCTCACCGGGCAACACCGGGGAGCTGTTTTTT
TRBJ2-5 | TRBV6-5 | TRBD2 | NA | CASSYSPAGAGETQYF | TGTGCCAGCAGTTACTCGCCAGCGGGGGCCGGTGAGACCCAGTACTTC
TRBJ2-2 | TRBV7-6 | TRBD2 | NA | CASMAAGGPLNTGELFF | TGTGCCAGCATGGCGGCGGGAGGCCCTCTAAACACCGGGGAGCTGTTTTTT
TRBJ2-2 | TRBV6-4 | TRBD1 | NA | CASSGQGTGELFF | TGTGCCAGCAGTGGACAGGGCACCGGGGAGCTGTTTTTT
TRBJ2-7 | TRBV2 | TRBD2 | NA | CASSEGSGRAYEQYF | TGTGCCAGCAGTGAGGGTAGCGGGAGGGCCTACGAGCAGTACTTC
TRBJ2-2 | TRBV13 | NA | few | CASSTTGTPNTGELFF | TGTGCCAGCAGCACAACCGGGACACCAAACACCGGGGAGCTGTTTTTT
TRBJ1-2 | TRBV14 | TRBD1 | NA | CASSQDTGGSNYGYTF | TGTGCCAGCAGCCAAGACACAGGGGGTTCTAACTATGGCTACACCTTC
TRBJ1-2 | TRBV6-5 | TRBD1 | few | CASRPGQELTGYTF | TGTGCCAGCAGACCGGGACAGGAGTTAACTGGCTACACCTTC
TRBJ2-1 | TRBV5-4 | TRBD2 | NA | CASRIAGYNEQFF | TGTGCCAGCAGGATAGCGGGATACAATGAGCAGTTCTTC
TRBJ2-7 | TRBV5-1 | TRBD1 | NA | CASGMGQGSYEQYF | TGCGCCAGCGGCATGGGACAGGGGAGCTACGAGCAGTACTTC
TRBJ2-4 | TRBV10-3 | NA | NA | CATPQGAKNIQYF | TGTGCCACACCACAGGGAGCCAAAAACATTCAGTACTTC
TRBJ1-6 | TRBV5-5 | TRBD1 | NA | CASSTSPDRDSPLHF | TGTGCCAGCAGCACCTCCCCCGACAGGGATTCACCCCTCCACTTT
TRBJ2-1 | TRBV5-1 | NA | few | CASSLLAGEYSSEQFF | TGCGCCAGCAGCTTGTTAGCAGGGGAATACTCAAGTGAGCAGTTCTTC
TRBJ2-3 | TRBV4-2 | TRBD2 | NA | CASLLAGVMYF | TGTGCCAGCCTACTAGCGGGAGTTATGTATTTT
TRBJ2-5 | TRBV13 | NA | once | CASSLVRGAETQYF | TGTGCCAGCAGCTTAGTCCGGGGGGCGGAGACCCAGTACTTC
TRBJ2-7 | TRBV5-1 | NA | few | CASSLNRVEQYF | TGCGCCAGCAGCTTAAACAGGGTCGAGCAGTACTTC
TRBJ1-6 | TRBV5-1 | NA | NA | CASNEQGTRSPLHF | TGCGCCAGCAACGAACAGGGTACGCGTTCACCCCTCCACTTT
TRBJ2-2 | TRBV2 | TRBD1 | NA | CASSEAVQGRRRNTGELFF | TGTGCCAGCAGTGAAGCCGTACAGGGGAGAAGACGTAACACCGGGGAGCTGTTTTTT
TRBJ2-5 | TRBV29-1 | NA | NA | CSVEGRGEETQYF | TGCAGCGTTGAAGGCAGGGGGGAAGAGACCCAGTACTTC
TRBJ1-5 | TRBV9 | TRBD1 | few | CASSVGTGENQPQHF | TGTGCCAGCAGCGTTGGGACAGGGGAAAATCAGCCCCAGCATTTT
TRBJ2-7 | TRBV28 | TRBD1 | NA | CASREQGASAYEQYF | TGTGCCAGCAGAGAACAGGGGGCGTCTGCCTACGAGCAGTACTTC
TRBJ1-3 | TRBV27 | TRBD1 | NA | CASSGGTGRDTIYF | TGTGCCAGCAGTGGAGGGACAGGGAGAGACACCATATATTTT
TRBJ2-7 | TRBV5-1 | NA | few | CASSLSPYEQYF | TGCGCCAGCAGCTTGAGCCCCTACGAGCAGTACTTC
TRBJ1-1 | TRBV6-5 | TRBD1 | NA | CASSYSTGWDAFF | TGTGCCAGCAGTTACTCGACAGGGTGGGACGCTTTCTTT
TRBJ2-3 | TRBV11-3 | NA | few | CASSLLSTDTQYF | TGTGCCAGCAGCTTACTCAGCACAGATACGCAGTATTTT
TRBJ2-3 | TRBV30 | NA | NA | CAWGAPGSDTQYF | TGTGCCTGGGGAGCACCGGGGTCAGATACGCAGTATTTT
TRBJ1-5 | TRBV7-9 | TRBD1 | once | CASSLSGQSRIQPQHF | TGTGCCAGCAGCTTATCGGGACAGTCCAGAATTCAGCCCCAGCATTTT
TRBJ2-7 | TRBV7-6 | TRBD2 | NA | CASSLSAGGREQYF | TGTGCCAGCAGCTTATCTGCGGGCGGGAGGGAGCAGTACTTC
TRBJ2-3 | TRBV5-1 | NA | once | CASSLAQVDTQYF | TGCGCCAGCAGCTTGGCACAGGTCGATACGCAGTATTTT
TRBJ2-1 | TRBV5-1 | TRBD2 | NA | CASSLTSGSKIEQFF | TGCGCCAGCAGCTTAACTAGCGGGAGTAAAATTGAGCAGTTCTTC
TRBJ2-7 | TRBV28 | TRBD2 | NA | CASSRAGAESYEQYF | TGTGCCAGCAGTAGAGCGGGAGCTGAATCCTACGAGCAGTACTTC